The sequence of this T cell receptor (beta chain) was determined in a study of cytomegalovirus exposure and HLA in healthy donors. On the study more broadly: Tens of millions of unique TCRs from HLA-typed donors were held in an early release of data.

Notes on this clone: The antigen is unknown.

CDR1 and CDR2 (germline): SEHNR, FQNEAQ (reference sequence). The CDR3 is 15 residues long. Trimming pared 1 base from V and 7 bases from J, leaving 16 bases between. Use of 60 Vbeta and 13 Jbeta primers characterized the PCR. Data came from immunoSEQ multiplex PCR; TCRdb stores just in-frame clones and leaves some out. The sample includes some 120,000 clones, roughly 80% of them seen just once. Findings of the study overall: A previous analysis found most TCR beta V segments productive roughly 87% or roughly 30% of the time. An observed cluster of highly shared sequence variants was recorded as a likely sequencing artifact. More than 150 TCR beta chains were listed as cytomegalovirus-associated.

The sample taken for sequencing was PBMCs. The genes are TRBV7-9 and TRBJ1-2, with D tentatively TRBD1 (6 bases). The receptor's source is a man younger than 35 in good health and CMV-seropositive. CDR3: CASSLGPGAAVGYTF. The CDR3 nucleotides are TGTGCCAGCAGCTTAGGGCCAGGGGCTGCGGTTGGCTACACCTTC.